The source of this TCR beta chain is a study of CD8 T cells in Susac syndrome. As judged by recently defined diagnostic criteria, patients with Susac syndrome had definite or probable disease. TEMRA cells were FACS-enriched, while CD8+ and CD4+ T cells were negatively isolated. An amount of RNA that ranged from roughly 0.5 to 1 ug was reverse transcribed with random hexamers. The CDR3 of TCR beta was amplified by immunoSEQ multiplex PCR across 54 Vbeta and 13 Jbeta. From the immunoSEQ multiplex PCR reads, TCRdb called clonotypes with MiXCR, one entry per CDR3 protein. Among 75,000 to 100,000 distinct CDR3 sequences listed, more than 85% were seen once. Sample: CD8+ T cells from PBMCs. This TCR derives from a human donor with Susac syndrome.

The CDR3 reads CASSLIAGGGYEQYF. The CDR3 coding sequence is TGTGCCAGCAGCTTAATCGCGGGGGGGGGCTACGAGCAGTACTTC. The chain recombines TRBV11-2 with TRBJ2-7; the match to TRBD2 covers 9 bases. V was clipped by 2 bases and J by 3 bases; unmatched bases: 5. This CDR3 is 15 amino acids long. Germline values: CDR1 SGHAT, CDR2 FQNNGV.